These T cell receptor beta chains were read from a single sample in a study of shared clonotypes between healthy human individuals. Profiling relied on immunoSEQ multiplex PCR, and the TCRdb table lists in-frame clones only, not all of them. The sample holds approximately 95,000 clones, roughly two thirds seen once. Specimen: memory CD8+ T cells sorted from blood. The receptors derive from a young man in good health. CDR3s include the opening cysteine and the closing phenylalanine or tryptophan. Fields, in order: clone size, V gene, J gene, D gene, CDR3 DNA, CDR3 protein. The D gene is left open where the match is weak. Not all rows give a size; the values are once, few, many and, for expanded clones, a class.

clone size: -; V gene: TRBV6-1; J gene: TRBJ2-3; D gene: -; CDR3 DNA: TGTGCCAGCAGTTATAGGGAGACAGATACGCAGTATTTT; CDR3 protein: CASSYRETDTQYF
clone size: -; V gene: TRBV4-1; J gene: TRBJ2-1; D gene: TRBD2; CDR3 DNA: TGCGCCAGCAGCCTACCCCCGGGACTAGCGATCAATGAGCAGTTCTTC; CDR3 protein: CASSLPPGLAINEQFF
clone size: -; V gene: TRBV13; J gene: TRBJ2-1; D gene: TRBD2; CDR3 DNA: TGTGCCAGCAGCTCTGTCCTAGCGGGAGTCTTCAATGAGCAGTTCTTC; CDR3 protein: CASSSVLAGVFNEQFF
clone size: -; V gene: TRBV13; J gene: TRBJ2-7; D gene: TRBD2; CDR3 DNA: TGTGCCAGCAGCCCTTGGACTAGCGGCTACGAGCAGTACTTC; CDR3 protein: CASSPWTSGYEQYF
clone size: -; V gene: TRBV4-2; J gene: TRBJ2-2; D gene: TRBD2; CDR3 DNA: TGTGCCAGCAGCCAAGTGGCGGGAGATAACACCGGGGAGCTGTTTTTT; CDR3 protein: CASSQVAGDNTGELFF
clone size: -; V gene: TRBV27; J gene: TRBJ2-7; D gene: -; CDR3 DNA: TGTGCCAGCAGTTCCCCGAGGGGGAAGAGCTCCTACGAGCAGTACTTC; CDR3 protein: CASSSPRGKSSYEQYF
clone size: -; V gene: TRBV27; J gene: TRBJ2-5; D gene: TRBD1; CDR3 DNA: TGTGCCAGCAGTTTCCGGGACAGGGGACGGGGGGAGACCCAGTACTTC; CDR3 protein: CASSFRDRGRGETQYF
clone size: -; V gene: TRBV4-2; J gene: TRBJ2-3; D gene: TRBD2; CDR3 DNA: TGTGCCAGCAGCCCGAATAGCGGGAGCGACACAGATACGCAGTATTTT; CDR3 protein: CASSPNSGSDTDTQYF
clone size: -; V gene: TRBV27; J gene: TRBJ2-7; D gene: TRBD2; CDR3 DNA: TGTGCCAGCAGTTTATCGCCAGCGGGAGTCTACGAGCAGTACTTC; CDR3 protein: CASSLSPAGVYEQYF
clone size: -; V gene: TRBV7-6; J gene: TRBJ1-1; D gene: -; CDR3 DNA: TGTGCCAGCAGCCCATCAATGAGCACTGAAGCTTTCTTT; CDR3 protein: CASSPSMSTEAFF
clone size: -; V gene: TRBV4-1; J gene: TRBJ1-1; D gene: -; CDR3 DNA: TGCGCCAGCAGCCAAGCTCAGCAGGGAAACACTGAAGCTTTCTTT; CDR3 protein: CASSQAQQGNTEAFF
clone size: -; V gene: TRBV4-3; J gene: TRBJ1-5; D gene: -; CDR3 DNA: TGCGCCAGCAGCCAAGATCGGTATAGCAATCAGCCCCAGCATTTT; CDR3 protein: CASSQDRYSNQPQHF
clone size: -; V gene: TRBV10-3; J gene: TRBJ1-5; D gene: -; CDR3 DNA: TGTGCCATCAGTGCGGGCTATAGCAATCAGCCCCAGCATTTT; CDR3 protein: CAISAGYSNQPQHF
clone size: -; V gene: TRBV5-3; J gene: TRBJ2-7; D gene: TRBD1; CDR3 DNA: TGTGCCAGAAGCTTCCAAATGGGACAGATCTCCTACGAGCAGTACTTC; CDR3 protein: CARSFQMGQISYEQYF
clone size: -; V gene: TRBV7-9; J gene: TRBJ2-1; D gene: -; CDR3 DNA: TGTGCCAGCAGCTTAGTGGTCGGAGATTACAATGAGCAGTTCTTC; CDR3 protein: CASSLVVGDYNEQFF
clone size: -; V gene: TRBV5-8; J gene: TRBJ1-1; D gene: -; CDR3 DNA: TGTGCCAGCAGCTTGACATCGGAAGCTTTCTTT; CDR3 protein: CASSLTSEAFF
clone size: -; V gene: TRBV5-1; J gene: TRBJ2-2; D gene: TRBD1; CDR3 DNA: TGCGCCAGCAGCTTGGAGGGGGCAGCCGGGGAGCTGTTTTTT; CDR3 protein: CASSLEGAAGELFF
clone size: -; V gene: TRBV7-9; J gene: TRBJ1-4; D gene: -; CDR3 DNA: TGTGCCAGCAGCCTCTCCAGAAGTCTTAATGAAAAACTGTTTTTT; CDR3 protein: CASSLSRSLNEKLFF
clone size: -; V gene: TRBV27; J gene: TRBJ2-7; D gene: TRBD2; CDR3 DNA: TGTGCCAGCAGTTGGGTCCGGGAGGGCCGTTACGAGCAGTACTTC; CDR3 protein: CASSWVREGRYEQYF
clone size: -; V gene: TRBV7-2; J gene: TRBJ2-1; D gene: -; CDR3 DNA: TGTGCCAGCAGCTTAAGTCGCGTCGATGAGCAGTTCTTC; CDR3 protein: CASSLSRVDEQFF
clone size: -; V gene: TRBV5-4; J gene: TRBJ2-5; D gene: -; CDR3 DNA: TGTGCCAGCAGCTCCATTGTCGGGTGGGAGACCCAGTACTTC; CDR3 protein: CASSSIVGWETQYF
clone size: -; V gene: TRBV29-1; J gene: TRBJ2-2; D gene: -; CDR3 DNA: TGCAGCGTTGAATACCACAGGACCGGGGAGCTGTTTTTT; CDR3 protein: CSVEYHRTGELFF
clone size: few; V gene: TRBV5-1; J gene: TRBJ2-2; D gene: TRBD1; CDR3 DNA: TGCGCCAGCAGCTTGTTGACAGGGTCCGGGGAGCTGTTTTTT; CDR3 protein: CASSLLTGSGELFF
clone size: -; V gene: TRBV19; J gene: TRBJ2-1; D gene: -; CDR3 DNA: TGTGCCAGTAGTATGGGCAGGGGATTTAGGCGATCCAATGAGCAGTTCTTC; CDR3 protein: CASSMGRGFRRSNEQFF
clone size: -; V gene: TRBV7-8; J gene: TRBJ2-2; D gene: -; CDR3 DNA: TGTGCCAGCAGCTCCGGACAGAGGGTTCGAGTTACCGGGGAGCTGTTTTTT; CDR3 protein: CASSSGQRVRVTGELFF
clone size: -; V gene: TRBV27; J gene: TRBJ1-1; D gene: -; CDR3 DNA: TGTGCCAGCAGTTTAGGTGGAAACACTGAAGCTTTCTTT; CDR3 protein: CASSLGGNTEAFF
clone size: many; V gene: TRBV4-2; J gene: TRBJ2-7; D gene: TRBD1; CDR3 DNA: TGTGCCAGCAGCCCGGGACAGCTCTACGAGCAGTACTTC; CDR3 protein: CASSPGQLYEQYF
clone size: -; V gene: TRBV14; J gene: TRBJ2-7; D gene: -; CDR3 DNA: TGTGCCAGCAGCCATTCAGTTACTTACGAGCAGTACTTC; CDR3 protein: CASSHSVTYEQYF
clone size: -; V gene: TRBV4-1; J gene: TRBJ2-7; D gene: TRBD1; CDR3 DNA: TGCGCCAGCAGCCCGGAGGGACAGGGTTGGTACGAGCAGTACTTC; CDR3 protein: CASSPEGQGWYEQYF
clone size: -; V gene: TRBV14; J gene: TRBJ1-4; D gene: -; CDR3 DNA: TGTGCCAGCAGCCGAGACTTGGCCGGGAGGAAACTGTTTTTT; CDR3 protein: CASSRDLAGRKLFF
clone size: once; V gene: TRBV6-5; J gene: TRBJ2-2; D gene: -; CDR3 DNA: TGTGCCAGCAGTTCCCGACAGAACACCGGGGAGCTGTTTTTT; CDR3 protein: CASSSRQNTGELFF
clone size: many; V gene: TRBV30; J gene: TRBJ2-7; D gene: TRBD2; CDR3 DNA: TGTGCCTATAGCGGGAGGGCCTACGAGCAGTACTTC; CDR3 protein: CAYSGRAYEQYF
clone size: -; V gene: TRBV6-5; J gene: TRBJ2-7; D gene: TRBD1; CDR3 DNA: TGTGCCAGCAGTTCCCCGGGACAGGGGGCGTACGAGCAGTACTTC; CDR3 protein: CASSSPGQGAYEQYF
clone size: -; V gene: TRBV7-9; J gene: TRBJ2-2; D gene: TRBD1; CDR3 DNA: TGTGCCAGCAGCCCGAGGACAGGGGGCCTCACCGGGGAGCTGTTTTTT; CDR3 protein: CASSPRTGGLTGELFF
clone size: -; V gene: TRBV5-1; J gene: TRBJ1-1; D gene: -; CDR3 DNA: TGCGCCAGCAGCTTGGCCTCGGTCCACACTGAAGCTTTCTTT; CDR3 protein: CASSLASVHTEAFF
clone size: -; V gene: TRBV6-1; J gene: TRBJ1-2; D gene: -; CDR3 DNA: TGTGCCAGCAGTGGGACTTTGAGAGGGGACGGCTACACCTTC; CDR3 protein: CASSGTLRGDGYTF
clone size: -; V gene: TRBV4-1; J gene: TRBJ2-7; D gene: TRBD2; CDR3 DNA: TGCGCCAGCAGCCAAGGTACGGGACTAGCTTTAGGGGCGACCTACGAGCAGTACTTC; CDR3 protein: CASSQGTGLALGATYEQYF
clone size: -; V gene: TRBV4-1; J gene: TRBJ1-1; D gene: -; CDR3 DNA: TGCGCCAGCAGCCAGCTTTTGAACAGGGAATCAGAAGCTTTCTTT; CDR3 protein: CASSQLLNRESEAFF
clone size: few; V gene: TRBV4-1; J gene: TRBJ2-5; D gene: -; CDR3 DNA: TGCGCCAGCAGCCAAGATCCGTTTGCCGCCCAAACCCAGTACTTC; CDR3 protein: CASSQDPFAAQTQYF
clone size: -; V gene: TRBV28; J gene: TRBJ2-4; D gene: -; CDR3 DNA: TGTGCCAGCAGTTTATACCATCTCGAGGAGACTCACATTCAGTACTTC; CDR3 protein: CASSLYHLEETHIQYF
clone size: -; V gene: TRBV5-6; J gene: TRBJ2-7; D gene: -; CDR3 DNA: TGTGCCAGCAGCTTTTTCGGGCCATACGAGCAGTACTTC; CDR3 protein: CASSFFGPYEQYF
clone size: -; V gene: TRBV5-5; J gene: TRBJ1-4; D gene: -; CDR3 DNA: TGTGCCAGCAGCTTGTATGCGGGTTCGACTAATGAAAAACTGTTTTTT; CDR3 protein: CASSLYAGSTNEKLFF
clone size: -; V gene: TRBV2; J gene: TRBJ2-2; D gene: -; CDR3 DNA: TGTGCCAGCAGTGAGAGTACGAACACCGGGGAGCTGTTTTTT; CDR3 protein: CASSESTNTGELFF